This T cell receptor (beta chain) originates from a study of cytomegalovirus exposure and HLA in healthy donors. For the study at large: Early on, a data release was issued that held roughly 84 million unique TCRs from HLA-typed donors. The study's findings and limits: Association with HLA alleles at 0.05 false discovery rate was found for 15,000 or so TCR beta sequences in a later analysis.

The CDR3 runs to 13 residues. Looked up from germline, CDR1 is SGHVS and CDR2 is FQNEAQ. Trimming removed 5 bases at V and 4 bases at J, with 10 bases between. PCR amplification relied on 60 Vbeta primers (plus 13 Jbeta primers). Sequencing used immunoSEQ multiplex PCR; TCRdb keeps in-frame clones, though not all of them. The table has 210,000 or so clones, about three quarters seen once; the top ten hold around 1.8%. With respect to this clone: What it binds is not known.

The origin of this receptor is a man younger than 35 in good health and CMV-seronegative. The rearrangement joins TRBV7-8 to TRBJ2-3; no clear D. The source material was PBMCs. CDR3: CASSPISADTQYF. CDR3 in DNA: TGTGCCAGCAGCCCCATTAGTGCAGATACGCAGTATTTT. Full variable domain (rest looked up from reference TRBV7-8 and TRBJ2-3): GAGVSQSPRYKVAKRGQDVALRCDPISGHVSLFWYQQALGQGPEFLTYFQNEAQLDKSGLPSDRFFAERPEGSVSTLKIQRTQQEDSAVYLCASSPISADTQYFGPGTRLTVL.